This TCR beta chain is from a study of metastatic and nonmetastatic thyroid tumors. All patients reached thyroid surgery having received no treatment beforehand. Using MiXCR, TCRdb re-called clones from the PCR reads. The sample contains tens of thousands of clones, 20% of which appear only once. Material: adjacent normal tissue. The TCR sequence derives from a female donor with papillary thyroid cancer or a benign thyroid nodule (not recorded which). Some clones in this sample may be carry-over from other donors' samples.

The CDR3 DNA reads as TGTGCCAGCAGTTACTCGAGGGGTGGACGAATTCCCGGGGAGCTGTTTTTT. Protein product: CASSYSRGGRIPGELFF. This chain links TRBV6-6 with TRBJ2-2; D may match TRBD1 or TRBD2 (5 bases each). Between the trimmed V and J ends, which lost 0 bases and 6 bases, there was a span of 17 bases. Germline lookup yields CDR1 MNHNY and CDR2 SVGAGI (reference sequence). This CDR3 is 17 amino acids long.